Listed here are 29 T cell receptor beta chains from one sample, sequenced in a study of blood T cell repertoires in COVID-19. This table comes from immunoSEQ multiplex PCR, and its TCRdb copy is limited to in-frame clones, with some not included. In the table there are around 300,000 clones, around 90% of which are singletons. What was sequenced was PBMCs or T cells enriched from blood (not recorded which). These receptors came from a woman aged 18-35 years with acute COVID-19.

V usage is TRBV29-1 and J usage is TRBJ1-1; D remains unclear. CDR1 and CDR2 (germline): SQVTM, ANQGSEA. The CDR3 consists of 13 residues. V lost 2 bases and J 1 base, leaving 8 bases between the germline ends. The CDR3 spells CSVESVSNTEAFF. CDR3 DNA: TGCAGCGTTGAATCCGTCTCGAACACTGAAGCTTTCTTT.

The chain employs TRBV6-5 and TRBJ2-1; 8 bases align to TRBD1. Unmatched junction bases numbered 6, after V lost 6 bases and J lost 2 bases. The CDR3 runs to 15 residues. CDR1 and CDR2 (germline): MNHEY, SVGAGI. CDR3 DNA sequence: TGTGCCAGCAGATACGGGACAGGCACCTACAATGAGCAGTTCTTC. Protein sequence: CASRYGTGTYNEQFF.

The chain employs TRBV9 and TRBJ2-7, with a tentative D call TRBD1 (6 bases). This CDR3 comprises 15 residues. Trimming stripped 4 bases from V and 0 bases from J, with 14 bases between. Per the germline V gene, CDR1 is SGDLS and CDR2 is YYNGEE. For the CDR3, the DNA is TGTGCCAGCAGCCCCACCCCGGACAGCTCCTACGAGCAGTACTTC. Its translation: CASSPTPDSSYEQYF. Together with reference TRBV9 and TRBJ2-7, the CDR3 gives the full variable domain: DSGVTQTPKHLITATGQRVTLRCSPRSGDLSVYWYQQSLDQGLQFLIQYYNGEERAKGNILERFSAQQFPDLHSELNLSSLELGDSALYFCASSPTPDSSYEQYFGPGTRLTVT.

This clone was found a few times. This chain joins TRBV7-6 and TRBJ2-2; the D is unclear. CDR1 SGHVS and CDR2 FNYEAQ come from the germline V gene. Trimming removed 3 bases from V and 5 bases from J, with 10 bases in between. The CDR3 sequence is 14 residues long. CDR3 amino acids: CASSFEYRTGELFF. The CDR3 DNA reads as TGTGCCAGCAGCTTCGAATACAGAACCGGGGAGCTGTTTTTT.

The sample holds a few counts of this clone. The V call is TRBV6-4, the J call TRBJ2-2, with TRBD2 matching over 7 bases. Germline-derived CDR1 and CDR2 are MRHNA and SNTAGT. Trimming took 2 bases from V and 4 from J; bases not matched to a gene: 1. The CDR3 has 14 residues. For the CDR3, the DNA is TGTGCCAGCAGTGACGGGAGGGCCACCGGGGAGCTGTTTTTT. Amino acid sequence: CASSDGRATGELFF.

The chain couples TRBV6-4 to TRBJ1-2, with 10 bases matching TRBD1. V was pared by 0 bases and J by 3 bases, with 7 bases of the junction left unmatched. This CDR3 is 17 amino acids long. From germline, CDR1 is MRHNA and CDR2 SNTAGT. This chain's CDR3 is CASSDSSTGGAHYGYTF. The CDR3 DNA reads as TGTGCCAGCAGTGACTCCTCGACAGGGGGCGCGCACTATGGCTACACCTTC.

This clone came up a few times. This same CDR3 is encoded by further DNA sequences in the sample. This chain links TRBV2 with TRBJ1-5, with a possible D match to TRBD1 (6 bases). This CDR3 region has 14 residues. Trimming removed 7 bases at V and 0 bases at J, with 10 bases between. CDR1 and CDR2 from the germline V gene are SNHLY and FYNNEI. CDR3 in amino acids: CASTGANSNQPQHF. DNA for the CDR3: TGTGCCAGCACAGGGGCGAATAGCAATCAGCCCCAGCATTTT. Together with reference TRBV2 and TRBJ1-5, the CDR3 gives the full variable domain: EPEVTQTPSHQVTQMGQEVILRCVPISNHLYFYWYRQILGQKVEFLVSFYNNEISEKSEIFDDQFSVERPDGSNFTLKIRSTKLEDSAMYFCASTGANSNQPQHFGDGTRLSIL.

The chain has TRBV6-4 and TRBJ2-7, with TRBD2 matching 10 bases. Germline loops: CDR1 MRHNA, CDR2 SNTAGT. The CDR3 is 16 amino acids. The J segment lost 7 bases and the V segment lost 0 bases, leaving 9 bases of the junction unmatched. CDR3 nucleotide sequence: TGTGCCAGCAGTGACTCGGGATTAGCGGGAGGAGGAGAGCAGTACTTC. It specifies CASSDSGLAGGGEQYF.

The V call is TRBV19, the J call TRBJ2-2; 7 bases are a match to TRBD1. Germline trimming cut 6 bases from V and 6 bases from J; bases unmatched to any gene: 4. The CDR3 extends over 13 amino acids. Per germline, CDR1 LNHDA and CDR2 SQIVND (reference sequence). CDR3 coding DNA: TGTGCCAGTAGAAGACAGGGATCCGGGGAGCTGTTTTTT. Amino acid sequence: CASRRQGSGELFF.

The rearrangement uses TRBV7-9 and TRBJ1-2; perhaps TRBD1 as D (6 bases). Per the germline V gene, CDR1 is SEHNR and CDR2 is FQNEAQ (reference sequence). This CDR3 is built from 16 residues. V lost 2 bases, J lost 1 base, and 14 bases lay in between. The CDR3 sequence is CASSLPINRDNYGYTF. The CDR3 DNA sequence: TGTGCCAGCAGCTTACCGATAAACAGGGATAACTATGGCTACACCTTC.

The chain carries TRBV27 and TRBJ2-7; 7 nucleotides align to TRBD1. The CDR3 runs to 14 residues. CDR1 and CDR2 from the germline V gene are MNHEY and SMNVEV (reference sequence). J gave up 0 bases and V 4 bases, and 3 bases lay outside the gene matches. The CDR3 coding sequence is TGTGCCAGCAGTTGGACAGGCTTCTCCTACGAGCAGTACTTC. It is translated as CASSWTGFSYEQYF.

This rearrangement joins TRBV28 to TRBJ1-5, with 7 nucleotides matching TRBD1. The CDR3 sequence is 15 residues long. CDR1 is MDHEN, CDR2 SYDVKM, per germline. The V gene end was trimmed by 6 bases and the J gene end by 9 bases; junction bases not matched to a gene: 14. CDR3 nucleotides: TGTGCCAGCAGCCCCCCTCCGGACAGGAGAGGGCCCCAGCATTTT. Translated, it gives CASSPPPDRRGPQHF.

This clone was seen more than once but under ten times. The chain joins TRBV19 to TRBJ2-7, with D perhaps TRBD1 (5 bases). Germline assignment: CDR1 LNHDA and CDR2 SQIVND (reference sequence). Trimming removed 5 bases from V and 5 bases from J, with 19 bases in between. The CDR3 covers 15 residues. CDR3 protein: CASSPPFLQVNEQYF. The CDR3 bases are TGTGCCAGTAGTCCCCCCTTCTTACAGGTGAACGAGCAGTACTTC.

This sequence joins TRBV2 and TRBJ2-1; possible D gene TRBD1, 5 bases. Trimming cost V 2 bases and J 1 base, with 9 bases left between them. CDR3 size: 15 residues. Germline V gene data show CDR1 as SNHLY and CDR2 as FYNNEI. In nucleotides, the CDR3 is TGTGCCAGCAGTGAATCAGGGTTTTCCTACAATGAGCAGTTCTTC. Its protein product is CASSESGFSYNEQFF.

The J gene is TRBJ2-2, the V gene TRBV7-9, with 10 bases fitting TRBD2. Germline V CDR1 and CDR2: SEHNR, FQNEAQ (reference sequence). The junction had 8 bases not matched to a gene; V was cut back by 0 bases and J by 13 bases. This CDR3 is built from 15 residues. CDR3 coding DNA: TGTGCCAGCAGCTTAGCGGGACTAGCGAGAGAGCCGCTGTTTTTT. The encoded protein is CASSLAGLAREPLFF.

The V and J genes are TRBV19 and TRBJ1-5; D unclear. Trimming left V 4 bases short and J 8 bases short, with 15 bases between. CDR1 LNHDA and CDR2 SQIVND come from the germline V gene (reference sequence). This CDR3 spans 14 amino acids. The CDR3 loop reads CASSSAGSPEPQHF. The CDR3 coding sequence is TGTGCCAGTAGTAGTGCAGGCTCTCCGGAGCCCCAGCATTTT.

The V gene is TRBV27, the J gene TRBJ2-3; TRBD2 matches 12 bases. The CDR3 extends over 15 amino acids. V shed 3 bases, J shed 5 bases, and the junction held 3 bases outside the gene matches. Germline assignment: CDR1 MNHEY and CDR2 SMNVEV (reference sequence). This CDR3 is CASSLTSGSGDTQYF. For the CDR3, the DNA is TGTGCCAGCAGTTTGACTAGCGGGAGCGGAGATACGCAGTATTTT.

The chain joins TRBV7-9 to TRBJ2-7; TRBD2 aligns across 7 bases. The CDR3 is 16 residues long. Germline-derived CDR1 and CDR2 are SEHNR and FQNEAQ (reference sequence). Trimming removed 1 base from V and 7 bases from J; junction bases left unmatched: 13. The CDR3 DNA reads as TGTGCCAGCAGCTTAGTACTTAGCGGGTTACTCTCGGAGCAGTACTTC. This sequence encodes CASSLVLSGLLSEQYF.

The gene calls are TRBV4-2 and TRBJ1-3; D is uncertain. Germline V gene data show CDR1 as LGHNA and CDR2 as YNFKEQ. CDR3 length equals 15 residues. V lost 3 bases and J lost 4, with 13 bases in between. Here the CDR3 reads CASSHPRGSGNTIYF. The CDR3 DNA follows: TGTGCCAGCAGCCATCCTCGGGGTTCCGGAAACACCATATATTTT.

CDR3 bases: TGTGCCAGCGCCGGGACAGGGGGCCCCAATAGCAATCAGCCCCAGCATTTT. This translates into CASAGTGGPNSNQPQHF. V and J are TRBV19 and TRBJ1-5, with 12 bases lining up with TRBD1. Germline V gene sequence: CDR1 LNHDA, CDR2 SQIVND (reference sequence). The V segment lost 9 bases and the J segment 0 bases; nucleotides outside the gene matches: 9. The CDR3 totals 17 residues.

The gene calls are TRBV6-5 and TRBJ1-2; the D is unclear. The V end was cut by 0 bases, the J end by 0 bases, with 11 bases between. Germline V gene sequence: CDR1 MNHEY, CDR2 SVGAGI. The CDR3 loop spans 16 amino acids. The CDR3 spells CASSYSLETANYGYTF. CDR3 bases: TGTGCCAGCAGTTACTCGCTAGAAACGGCTAACTATGGCTACACCTTC.

This chain joins TRBV19 and TRBJ1-4, with 8 bases identical to TRBD1. Germline CDR1 is LNHDA and CDR2 is SQIVND (reference sequence). This CDR3 spans 15 amino acids. Trimming took 6 bases from V and 8 from J; bases not matched to a gene: 11. CDR3 sequence: CASSDRTGTFEKLFF. The CDR3 DNA follows: TGTGCCAGTAGCGATCGGACAGGGACTTTCGAAAAACTGTTTTTT.

The chain uses TRBV28 and TRBJ1-2, with 9 positions matching TRBD1. The CDR3 has 14 amino acids. Germline loops: CDR1 MDHEN, CDR2 SYDVKM. The trim removed 7 bases at V and 2 bases at J, leaving 5 bases unmatched. CDR3 in amino acids: CASIPGQGNYGYTF. As DNA, the CDR3 is TGTGCCAGCATCCCGGGACAGGGCAACTATGGCTACACCTTC.

V gene TRBV6-4 combines with J gene TRBJ2-1; TRBD2 aligns across 7 bases. Germline CDR1 and CDR2: MRHNA and SNTAGT. The CDR3 is 16 amino acids. V was pared by 2 bases and J by 0 bases, with 4 bases of the junction left unmatched. The CDR3 sequence is CASSDGASGSYNEQFF. The CDR3 nucleotides read TGTGCCAGCAGTGACGGGGCTAGCGGCTCCTACAATGAGCAGTTCTTC.

This sequence joins TRBV28 and TRBJ1-2, with TRBD1 matching 9 bases. The CDR3 totals 13 residues. After removal of 5 bases from V and 8 bases from J, the junction contained 6 bases not matched to a gene. The germline gives CDR1 MDHEN, CDR2 SYDVKM. The CDR3 sequence is CASSTGGGLGYTF. The CDR3 DNA reads TGTGCCAGCAGTACAGGGGGCGGCCTGGGCTACACCTTC.

The chain carries TRBV28 and TRBJ2-1; 10 bases map to TRBD2. V lost 7 bases, J lost 4 bases, and 13 bases stayed unmatched. Germline assignment: CDR1 MDHEN and CDR2 SYDVKM. The CDR3 totals 17 residues. In DNA form, the CDR3 reads TGTGCCAGCACCGGAGGCCCTACTAGCGGGATTTACAATGAGCAGTTCTTC. Its translation is CASTGGPTSGIYNEQFF.

The chain links TRBV7-3 to TRBJ1-1; 10 nucleotides match TRBD1. The germline gives CDR1 SGHTA, CDR2 FQGTGA. The CDR3 extends over 14 amino acids. V lost 4 bases and J lost 5; bases outside the gene matches: 4. CDR3 sequence (DNA): TGTGCCAGCAGCTCTAGACAGGGGGCGACTGAAGCTTTCTTT. It translates to CASSSRQGATEAFF. Full variable domain (remainder filled in from reference TRBV7-3 and TRBJ1-1): GAGVSQTPSNKVTEKGKYVELRCDPISGHTALYWYRQSLGQGPEFLIYFQGTGAADDSGLPNDRFFAVRPEGSVSTLKIQRTERGDSAVYLCASSSRQGATEAFFGQGTRLTVV.

This chain joins TRBV27 and TRBJ1-6; perhaps TRBD1 as D (6 bases). The CDR3 loop spans 14 amino acids. Germline-derived CDR1 and CDR2 are MNHEY and SMNVEV (reference sequence). Between the trimmed V and J ends, which lost 2 bases and 13 bases, there was a span of 15 bases. The CDR3: CASSLGQSLNPLHF. In DNA form, the CDR3 reads TGTGCCAGCAGTTTAGGACAGAGCCTCAATCCCCTCCACTTT.

This clone was detected only a few times. The rearrangement joins TRBV19 to TRBJ2-2; tentatively, D is TRBD1 (5 bases). This CDR3 region has 14 residues. V lost 7 bases to trimming and J lost 5 bases, with 14 bases between them. Germline assignment: CDR1 LNHDA and CDR2 SQIVND (reference sequence). This CDR3 is CASNQGAPTGELFF. Written as DNA, the CDR3 is TGTGCCAGTAATCAAGGGGCTCCTACCGGGGAGCTGTTTTTT.